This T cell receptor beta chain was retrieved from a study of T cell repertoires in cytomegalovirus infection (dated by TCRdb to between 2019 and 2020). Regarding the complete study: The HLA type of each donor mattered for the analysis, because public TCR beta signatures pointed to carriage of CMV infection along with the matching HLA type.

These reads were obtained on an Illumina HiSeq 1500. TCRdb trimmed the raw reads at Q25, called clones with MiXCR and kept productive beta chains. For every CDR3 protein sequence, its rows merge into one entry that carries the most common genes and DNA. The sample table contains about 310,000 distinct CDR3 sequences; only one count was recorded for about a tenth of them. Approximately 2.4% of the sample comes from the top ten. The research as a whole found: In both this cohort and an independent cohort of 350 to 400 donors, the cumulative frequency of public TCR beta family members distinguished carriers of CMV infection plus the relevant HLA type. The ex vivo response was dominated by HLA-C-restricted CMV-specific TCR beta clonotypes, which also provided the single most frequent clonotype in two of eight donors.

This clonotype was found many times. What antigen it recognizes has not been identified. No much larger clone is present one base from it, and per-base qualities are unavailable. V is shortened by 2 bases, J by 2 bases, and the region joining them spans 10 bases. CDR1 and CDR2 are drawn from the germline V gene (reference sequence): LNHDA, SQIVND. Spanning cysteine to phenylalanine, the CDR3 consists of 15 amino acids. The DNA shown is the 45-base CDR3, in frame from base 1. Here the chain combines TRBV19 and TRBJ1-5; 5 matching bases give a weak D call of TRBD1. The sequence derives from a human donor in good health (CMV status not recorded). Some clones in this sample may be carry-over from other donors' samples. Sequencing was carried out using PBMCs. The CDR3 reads CASSISRDRNQPQHF. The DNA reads TGTGCCAGTAGTATATCCCGGGACCGCAATCAGCCCCAGCATTTT.